Listed here are 16 T cell receptor beta chains from one sample, sequenced in a study of blood T cells in healthy people across ages. A J-beta primer mix and a sample-barcoded 5' primer were used in a second PCR of about 7 to 12 cycles. MiXCR was run by TCRdb on the 5' RACE reads, yielding one entry per CDR3 protein. The table lists around 780,000 distinct CDR3 sequences, around 50% of them singletons. Sequencing input: blood. These receptors were obtained from a man aged 35 to 55 in good health.

The V and J genes are TRBV12-5 and TRBJ1-2; D not resolved. CDR1 LGHNT and CDR2 FRNRAP come from the germline V gene. The CDR3 has 15 residues. Between the trimmed V and J ends, which lost 0 bases and 6 bases, there was a span of 14 bases. CDR3 bases: TGTGCTAGTGGTTTGGTAATTTTAAGGGCCGATGGCTACACCTTC. This encodes CASGLVILRADGYTF.

This clonotype was seen more than once but under ten times. The chain is built from TRBV5-6 and TRBJ2-6, with TRBD1 matching 7 bases. The CDR3 loop spans 16 amino acids. Germline CDR1 is SGHDT and CDR2 is YYEEEE. The V gene end was trimmed by 4 bases and the J gene end by 3 bases; junction bases not matched to a gene: 7. The CDR3 reads CASSDGQAGGANVLTF. CDR3 coding DNA: TGTGCCAGCAGCGATGGACAGGCGGGTGGGGCCAACGTCCTGACTTTC.

This rearrangement joins TRBV4-2 to TRBJ2-7, with TRBD2 as a possible D gene (5 bases). Germline assignment: CDR1 LGHNA and CDR2 YNFKEQ. The CDR3 is made up of 15 amino acids. V lost 2 bases and J lost 2, with 13 bases in between. The CDR3 loop reads CASSQTGNPTYEQYF. The CDR3 DNA follows: TGTGCCAGCAGCCAAACCGGGAACCCCACCTACGAGCAGTACTTC.

This rearrangement joins TRBV27 to TRBJ1-4, with D unresolved. The germline V gene has CDR1 MNHEY and CDR2 SMNVEV (reference sequence). Trimming stripped 5 bases from V and 0 bases from J, with 10 bases between. This CDR3 comprises 15 residues. For the CDR3, the DNA is TGTGCCAGCAGTCCGGCTAGAGCAACTAATGAAAAACTGTTTTTT. This encodes CASSPARATNEKLFF.

This chain connects TRBV29-1 to TRBJ2-7; 13 bases map to TRBD2. CDR3 length: 15 residues. CDR1 and CDR2 (germline): SQVTM, ANQGSEA. The J segment lost 10 bases and the V segment lost 3 bases, leaving 12 bases of the junction unmatched. The CDR3 DNA is TGCAGCGTTGAGGATTACGGACTAGCGGGAGTGAACCAGTACTTC. Translated, it gives CSVEDYGLAGVNQYF.

V usage is TRBV6-2 or TRBV6-3 and J usage is TRBJ2-1; 9 bases fit TRBD2. The ends lost 0 bases at V and 4 bases at J; junction bases unmatched: 10. Germline CDR1 and CDR2: MNHEY and SVGEGT. The CDR3 length is 18 residues. The CDR3 DNA reads as TGTGCCAGCAGTTACTCGAGCGGGCTAGCGGGGAATTACAATGAGCAGTTCTTC. Its translation: CASSYSSGLAGNYNEQFF.

This clonotype came up once. The chain links TRBV25-1 to TRBJ1-4, with a weak D call TRBD1 (5 bases). The germline gives CDR1 MGHDK, CDR2 SYGVNS. CDR3 length equals 14 residues. Trimming removed 2 bases from V and 7 bases from J, with 11 bases in between. The CDR3 reads CASSERGPGEKLFF. In DNA, the CDR3 is TGTGCCAGCAGTGAAAGGGGTCCCGGTGAAAAACTGTTTTTT. The variable domain in full, completed from reference TRBV25-1 and TRBJ1-4, reads EADIYQTPRYLVIGTGKKITLECSQTMGHDKMYWYQQDPGMELHLIHYSYGVNSTEKGDLSSESTVSRIRTEHFPLTLESARPSHTSQYLCASSERGPGEKLFFGSGTQLSVL.

The genes are TRBV7-3 and TRBJ2-1; 7 bases are a match to TRBD2. Germline V gene lookup returns CDR1 SGHTA and CDR2 FQGTGA. V shed 4 bases and J 6 bases; nucleotides not matched to a gene: 3. The length of the CDR3 is 13 residues. CDR3 DNA: TGTGCCAGCAGCTCCCCGGGGGGCAATGAGCAGTTCTTC. Translated: CASSSPGGNEQFF.

The V gene is TRBV7-9, the J gene TRBJ1-5; D unclear. CDR3 length equals 14 residues. CDR1 and CDR2 from the germline V gene are SEHNR and FQNEAQ (reference sequence). The V and J ends lost 4 bases and 5 bases respectively, with 12 bases between them. CDR3 DNA sequence: TGTGCCAGCAGCTCAGGACGGGCTGATCAGCCCCAGCATTTT. As protein: CASSSGRADQPQHF.

The rearrangement links TRBV27 to TRBJ2-7; 7 bases match TRBD1. The J segment lost 2 bases and the V segment lost 2 bases, leaving 3 bases of the junction unmatched. Germline V CDR1 and CDR2: MNHEY, SMNVEV (reference sequence). This CDR3 has 14 residues. The CDR3 sequence: CASSLTGATYEQYF. Written as DNA, the CDR3 is TGTGCCAGCAGTTTAACAGGGGCGACCTACGAGCAGTACTTC.

This clonotype was seen only once. The chain recombines TRBV25-1 with TRBJ2-2; TRBD2 might be the D (6 bases). Trimming stripped 4 bases from V and 7 bases from J, with 16 bases between. The CDR3 totals 15 residues. CDR1 MGHDK and CDR2 SYGVNS come from the germline V gene. The CDR3 reads CASSGRDSVFGELFF. CDR3 DNA: TGTGCCAGCAGTGGTCGGGACTCTGTTTTCGGGGAGCTGTTTTTT.

V usage is TRBV27 and J usage is TRBJ2-1; D is uncertain. V lost 6 bases and J lost 8, with 5 bases in between. CDR1 is MNHEY, CDR2 SMNVEV, per germline (reference sequence). The CDR3 contains 10 residues. The DNA of the CDR3 is TGTGCCAGCAGAGAACATGAGCAGTTCTTC. Amino acid sequence: CASREHEQFF.

The V call is TRBV7-9, the J call TRBJ2-3; TRBD1 matches 10 bases. CDR3 length equals 17 residues. V gave up 3 bases and J gave up 4 bases; unmatched junction bases: 10. Germline V gene lookup returns CDR1 SEHNR and CDR2 FQNEAQ (reference sequence). The CDR3 is CASSFGTGVLRPDTQYF. The CDR3 DNA reads as TGTGCCAGCAGCTTCGGGACAGGGGTTTTACGTCCAGATACGCAGTATTTT.

CDR3 nucleotide sequence: TGTGCCAGCAGCTTAACGGCTGGACAAAATGAAAAACTGTTTTTT. Its translation: CASSLTAGQNEKLFF. The rearrangement links TRBV7-9 to TRBJ1-4; perhaps TRBD1 as D (5 bases). Germline V lookup: CDR1 SEHNR, CDR2 FQNEAQ (reference sequence). Trimming cost V 2 bases and J 5 bases, with 12 bases left between them. This CDR3 region has 15 residues.

V and J are TRBV20-1 and TRBJ2-3; possibly TRBD1 for D (6 bases). Trimming pared 6 bases from V and 3 bases from J, leaving 19 bases between. Germline lookup yields CDR1 DFQATT and CDR2 SNEGSKA (reference sequence). The length of the CDR3 is 15 residues. The CDR3 region is CSAQGGGFGTDTQYF. Written as DNA, the CDR3 is TGCAGTGCGCAAGGGGGTGGCTTCGGGACAGATACGCAGTATTTT.

This clonotype was picked up one time. The V and J genes are TRBV12-3 or TRBV12-4 and TRBJ2-1; 7 bases line up with TRBD2. The CDR3 sequence is 15 residues long. Germline trimming cut 3 bases from V and 4 bases from J; bases unmatched to any gene: 6. CDR3 bases: TGTGCCAGCAGTTTTGGCGGGAGTCAATACAATGAGCAGTTCTTC. It specifies CASSFGGSQYNEQFF.